This record looks at one T cell receptor beta chain sequence and its context. What it binds is not known. A second PCR, run for roughly 6 to 11 cycles, used a sample-barcoded 5' primer plus a J-beta primer mix. Every individual sample yielded 2.5 million or more paired-end reads (each containing CDR3). TCRdb passed the 5' RACE reads through MiXCR, listing each CDR3 protein once. The table lists 1.5 million to 2 million distinct CDR3 sequences, 28% of them singletons. This specimen belongs to a study of blood T cells in healthy people across ages. Study-wide results and limits: The recorded TCR beta diversity per million T cells decreased in a roughly linear manner with age.

This clonotype originated in a woman aged 30 to 39 in good health. The sequencing input was blood.

The CDR3 coding sequence is TGCAGCGTCCGAGACGACAGAGCATCTATGGGCTACACCTTC. It codes for CSVRDDRASMGYTF. The chain joins TRBV29-1 to TRBJ1-2; tentative D call: TRBD1 (5 bases). The CDR3 runs to 14 residues. V lost 6 bases, J lost 8 bases, and 22 bases lay in between. CDR1 and CDR2 (germline): SQVTM, ANQGSEA.